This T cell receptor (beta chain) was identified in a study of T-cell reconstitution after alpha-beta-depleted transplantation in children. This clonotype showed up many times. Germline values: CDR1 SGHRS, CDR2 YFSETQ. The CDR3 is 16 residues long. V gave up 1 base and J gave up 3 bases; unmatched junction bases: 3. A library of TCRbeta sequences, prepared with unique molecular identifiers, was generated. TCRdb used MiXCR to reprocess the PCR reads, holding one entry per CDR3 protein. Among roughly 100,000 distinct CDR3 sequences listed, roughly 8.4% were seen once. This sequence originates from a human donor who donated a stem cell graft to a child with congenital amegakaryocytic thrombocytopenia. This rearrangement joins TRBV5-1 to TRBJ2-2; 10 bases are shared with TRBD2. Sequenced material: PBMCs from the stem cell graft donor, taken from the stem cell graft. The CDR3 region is CASSLSGRADTGELFF. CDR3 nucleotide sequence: TGCGCCAGCAGCTTGAGCGGGAGGGCCGACACCGGGGAGCTGTTTTTT.